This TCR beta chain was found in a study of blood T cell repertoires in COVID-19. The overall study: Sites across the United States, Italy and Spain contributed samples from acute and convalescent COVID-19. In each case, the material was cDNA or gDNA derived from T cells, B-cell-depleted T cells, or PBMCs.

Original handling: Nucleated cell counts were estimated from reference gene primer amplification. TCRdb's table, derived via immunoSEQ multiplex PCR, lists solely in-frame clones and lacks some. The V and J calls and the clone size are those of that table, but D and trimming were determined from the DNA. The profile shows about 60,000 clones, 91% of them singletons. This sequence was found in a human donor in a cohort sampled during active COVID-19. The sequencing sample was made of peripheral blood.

The CDR3 region is CASSEQGGHGYTF. For the CDR3, the DNA is TGCGCCAGCAGTGAGCAGGGAGGTCATGGCTACACCTTC. The chain combines TRBV10-2 with TRBJ1-2, with a weak D call TRBD1 (5 bases). V lost 2 bases to trimming and J lost 6 bases, with 10 bases between them. This CDR3 has 13 amino acids. Germline V lookup: CDR1 WSHSY, CDR2 SAAADI.